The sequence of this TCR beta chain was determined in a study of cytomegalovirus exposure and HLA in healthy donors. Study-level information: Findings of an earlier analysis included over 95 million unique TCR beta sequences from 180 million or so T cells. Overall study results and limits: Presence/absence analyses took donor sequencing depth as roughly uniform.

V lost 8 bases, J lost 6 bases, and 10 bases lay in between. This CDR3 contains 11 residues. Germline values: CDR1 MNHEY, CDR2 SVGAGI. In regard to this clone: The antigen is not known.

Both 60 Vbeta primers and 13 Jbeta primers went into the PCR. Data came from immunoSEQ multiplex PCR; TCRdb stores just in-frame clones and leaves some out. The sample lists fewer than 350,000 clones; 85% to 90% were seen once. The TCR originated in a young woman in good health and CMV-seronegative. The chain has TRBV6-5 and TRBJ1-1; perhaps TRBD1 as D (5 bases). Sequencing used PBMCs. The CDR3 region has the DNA TGTGCCAGCGTTAGGGGCGCTGAAGCTTTCTTT. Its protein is CASVRGAEAFF.